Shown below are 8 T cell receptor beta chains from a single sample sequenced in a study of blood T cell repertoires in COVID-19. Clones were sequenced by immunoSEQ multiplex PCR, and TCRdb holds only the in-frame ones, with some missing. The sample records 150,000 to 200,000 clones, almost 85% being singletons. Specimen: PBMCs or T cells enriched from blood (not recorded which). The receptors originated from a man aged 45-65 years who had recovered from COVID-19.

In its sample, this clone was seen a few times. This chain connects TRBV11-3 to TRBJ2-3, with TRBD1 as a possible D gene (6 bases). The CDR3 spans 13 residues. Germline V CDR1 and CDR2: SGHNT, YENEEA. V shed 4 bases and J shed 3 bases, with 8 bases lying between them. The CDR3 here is CASSYRDTDTQYF. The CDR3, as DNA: TGTGCCAGCAGCTACAGGGATACAGATACGCAGTATTTT.

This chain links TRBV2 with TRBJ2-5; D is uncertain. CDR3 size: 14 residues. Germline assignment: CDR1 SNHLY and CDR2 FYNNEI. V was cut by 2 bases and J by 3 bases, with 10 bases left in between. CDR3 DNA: TGTGCCAGCAGTGAACGTCAGACAAAAGAGACCCAGTACTTC. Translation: CASSERQTKETQYF. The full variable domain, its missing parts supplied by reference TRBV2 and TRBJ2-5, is EPEVTQTPSHQVTQMGQEVILRCVPISNHLYFYWYRQILGQKVEFLVSFYNNEISEKSEIFDDQFSVERPDGSNFTLKIRSTKLEDSAMYFCASSERQTKETQYFGPGTRLLVL.

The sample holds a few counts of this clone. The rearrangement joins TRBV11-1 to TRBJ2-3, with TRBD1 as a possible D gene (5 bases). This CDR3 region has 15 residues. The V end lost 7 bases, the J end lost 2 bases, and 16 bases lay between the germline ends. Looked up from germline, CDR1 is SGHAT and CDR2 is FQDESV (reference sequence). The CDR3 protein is CASTGAGFHTDTQYF. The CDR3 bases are TGTGCCAGCACCGGCGCAGGGTTCCACACAGATACGCAGTATTTT.

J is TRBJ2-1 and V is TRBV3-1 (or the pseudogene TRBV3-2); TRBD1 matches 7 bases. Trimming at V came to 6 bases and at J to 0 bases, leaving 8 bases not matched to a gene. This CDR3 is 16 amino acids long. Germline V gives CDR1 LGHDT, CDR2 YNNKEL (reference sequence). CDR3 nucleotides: TGTGCCAGCAGAACCGCAGGGGGAAGCTCCTACAATGAGCAGTTCTTC. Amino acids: CASRTAGGSSYNEQFF.

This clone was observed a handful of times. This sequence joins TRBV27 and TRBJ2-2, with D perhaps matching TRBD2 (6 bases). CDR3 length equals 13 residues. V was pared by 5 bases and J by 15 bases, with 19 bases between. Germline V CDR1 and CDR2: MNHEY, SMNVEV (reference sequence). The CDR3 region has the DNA TGTGCCAGCAGTCTCGGGACTCCGCTCGAGATGTTTTTT. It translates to CASSLGTPLEMFF.

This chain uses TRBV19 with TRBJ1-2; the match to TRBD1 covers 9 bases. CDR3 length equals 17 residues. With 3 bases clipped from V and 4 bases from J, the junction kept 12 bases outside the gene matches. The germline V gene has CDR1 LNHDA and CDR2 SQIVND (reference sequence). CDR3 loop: CASSIGTGTSSVYGYTF. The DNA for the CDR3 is TGTGCCAGTAGTATTGGGACAGGGACTTCGTCGGTCTATGGCTACACCTTC.

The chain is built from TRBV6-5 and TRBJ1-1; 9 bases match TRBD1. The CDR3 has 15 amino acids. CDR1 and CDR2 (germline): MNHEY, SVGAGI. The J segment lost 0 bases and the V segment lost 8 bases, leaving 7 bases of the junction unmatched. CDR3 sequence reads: CASGGQGRMNTEAFF. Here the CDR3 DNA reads TGTGCCAGCGGGGGACAGGGTAGAATGAACACTGAAGCTTTCTTT.

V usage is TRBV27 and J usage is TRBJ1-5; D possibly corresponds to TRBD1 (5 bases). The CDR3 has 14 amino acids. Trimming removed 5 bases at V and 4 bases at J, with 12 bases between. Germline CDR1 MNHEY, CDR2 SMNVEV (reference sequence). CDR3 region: CASSPWGVNQPQHF. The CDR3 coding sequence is TGTGCCAGCAGTCCTTGGGGGGTAAATCAGCCCCAGCATTTT.